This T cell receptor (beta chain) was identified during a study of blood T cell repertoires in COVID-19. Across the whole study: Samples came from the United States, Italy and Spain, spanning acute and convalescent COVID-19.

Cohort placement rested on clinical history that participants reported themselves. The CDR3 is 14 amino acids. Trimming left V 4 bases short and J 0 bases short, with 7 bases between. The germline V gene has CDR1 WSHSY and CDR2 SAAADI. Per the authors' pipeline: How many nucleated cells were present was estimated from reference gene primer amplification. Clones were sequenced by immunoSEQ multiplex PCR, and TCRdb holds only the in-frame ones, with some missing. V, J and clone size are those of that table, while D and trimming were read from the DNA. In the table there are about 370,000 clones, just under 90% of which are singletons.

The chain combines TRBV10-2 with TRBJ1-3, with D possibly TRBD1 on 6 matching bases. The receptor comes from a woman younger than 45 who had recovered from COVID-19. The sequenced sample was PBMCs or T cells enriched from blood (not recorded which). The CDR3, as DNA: TGCGCCAGCAGTGGGACAGCCTCTGGAAACACCATATATTTT. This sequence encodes CASSGTASGNTIYF.